This TCR beta chain was identified in a study of CD8 T cells in Susac syndrome. CDR3 size: 13 residues. Germline V gives CDR1 SGHTA, CDR2 FQGNSA. V shed 7 bases and J shed 6 bases, with 15 bases lying between them. When the RNA was reverse transcribed, random hexamers were used with an input of about 0.5 to 1 ug. MiXCR, run by TCRdb on the immunoSEQ multiplex PCR reads, gives a single entry per CDR3 protein. This table holds roughly 180,000 distinct CDR3 sequences, less than 95% found once. This chain links TRBV7-2 with TRBJ1-2; perhaps TRBD1 as D (6 bases). Specimen: CD4+ T cells from PBMCs. The sequence was collected from a human donor in good health. The CDR3 reads CASTTQGTNGYTF. The CDR3 DNA reads as TGTGCCAGCACGACACAGGGAACTAATGGCTACACCTTC.